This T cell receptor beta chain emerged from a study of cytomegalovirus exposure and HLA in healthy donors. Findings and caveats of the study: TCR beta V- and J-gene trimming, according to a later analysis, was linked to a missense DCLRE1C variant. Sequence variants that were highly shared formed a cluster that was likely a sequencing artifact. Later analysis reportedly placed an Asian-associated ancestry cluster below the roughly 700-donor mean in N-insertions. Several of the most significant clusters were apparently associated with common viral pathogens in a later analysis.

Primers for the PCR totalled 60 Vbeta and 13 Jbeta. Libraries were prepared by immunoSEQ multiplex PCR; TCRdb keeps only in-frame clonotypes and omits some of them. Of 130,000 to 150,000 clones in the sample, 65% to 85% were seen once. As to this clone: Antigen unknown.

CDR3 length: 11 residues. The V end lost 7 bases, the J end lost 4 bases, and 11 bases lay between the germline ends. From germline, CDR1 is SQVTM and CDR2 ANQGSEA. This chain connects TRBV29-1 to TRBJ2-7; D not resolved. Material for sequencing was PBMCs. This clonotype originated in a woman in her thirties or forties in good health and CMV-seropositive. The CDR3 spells CSAAESYEQYF. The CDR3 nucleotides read TGCAGCGCCGCCGAGAGTTACGAGCAGTACTTC.